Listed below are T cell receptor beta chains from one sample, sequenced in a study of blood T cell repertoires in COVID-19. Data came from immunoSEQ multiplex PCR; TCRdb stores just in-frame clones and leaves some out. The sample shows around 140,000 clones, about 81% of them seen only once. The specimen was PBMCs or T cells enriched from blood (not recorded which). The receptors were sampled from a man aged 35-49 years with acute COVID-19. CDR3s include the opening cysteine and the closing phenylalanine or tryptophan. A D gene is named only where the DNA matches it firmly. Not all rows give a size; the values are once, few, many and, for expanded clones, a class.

CDR3 protein: CASSRVMDRMNTEAFF
CDR3 DNA: TGTGCCAGTAGTAGAGTTATGGACAGAATGAACACTGAAGCTTTCTTT
clone size: once
V gene: TRBV19
D gene: -
J gene: TRBJ1-1

CDR3 protein: CASSLGGGTALNYGYTF
CDR3 DNA: TGTGCCAGCAGCTTAGGGGGCGGGACAGCCTTAAACTATGGCTACACCTTC
clone size: -
V gene: TRBV7-9
D gene: TRBD1
J gene: TRBJ1-2

CDR3 protein: CASSDGYSGNTIYF
CDR3 DNA: TGTGCCAGCAGTGACGGGTACTCTGGAAACACCATATATTTT
clone size: -
V gene: TRBV19
D gene: -
J gene: TRBJ1-3

CDR3 protein: CAWTGDLAEAFF
CDR3 DNA: TGTGCCTGGACAGGGGATCTCGCTGAAGCTTTCTTT
clone size: -
V gene: TRBV30
D gene: -
J gene: TRBJ1-1

CDR3 protein: CATSRVREENTIYF
CDR3 DNA: TGTGCCACCAGCAGAGTAAGGGAGGAAAACACCATATATTTT
clone size: -
V gene: TRBV15
D gene: -
J gene: TRBJ1-3

CDR3 protein: CASSPWTGPYGYTF
CDR3 DNA: TGTGCCAGCAGTCCCTGGACAGGCCCGTATGGCTACACCTTC
clone size: -
V gene: TRBV27
D gene: TRBD1
J gene: TRBJ1-2

CDR3 protein: CASSIDRQGPYEQYF
CDR3 DNA: TGTGCCAGTAGTATAGATCGCCAGGGGCCCTACGAGCAGTACTTC
clone size: -
V gene: TRBV19
D gene: -
J gene: TRBJ2-7

CDR3 protein: CATGQASNTEAFF
CDR3 DNA: TGTGCCACCGGACAGGCCTCGAACACTGAAGCTTTCTTT
clone size: -
V gene: TRBV14
D gene: TRBD1
J gene: TRBJ1-1

CDR3 protein: CASSTERAAYEQYF
CDR3 DNA: TGTGCCAGCAGTACAGAGCGGGCCGCCTACGAGCAGTACTTC
clone size: -
V gene: TRBV27
D gene: -
J gene: TRBJ2-7

CDR3 protein: CASTSLDTQYF
CDR3 DNA: TGTGCCAGCACCTCCTTAGATACGCAGTATTTT
clone size: -
V gene: TRBV6-5
D gene: -
J gene: TRBJ2-3

CDR3 protein: CASTLGGELGYTF
CDR3 DNA: TGTGCCAGCACCTTAGGGGGGGAACTCGGCTACACCTTC
clone size: -
V gene: TRBV28
D gene: -
J gene: TRBJ1-2

CDR3 protein: CASSYVGRGNYGYTF
CDR3 DNA: TGTGCCAGCAGTTACGTTGGCAGGGGAAACTATGGCTACACCTTC
clone size: few
V gene: TRBV6-5
D gene: -
J gene: TRBJ1-2

CDR3 protein: CASSFTGEQFF
CDR3 DNA: TGTGCCAGCAGCTTCACGGGTGAGCAGTTCTTC
clone size: -
V gene: TRBV7-2
D gene: -
J gene: TRBJ2-1

CDR3 protein: CASSPQTGGRTDTQYF
CDR3 DNA: TGTGCCAGCAGCCCGCAGACAGGGGGGAGGACCGATACGCAGTATTTT
clone size: -
V gene: TRBV5-4
D gene: TRBD1
J gene: TRBJ2-3

CDR3 protein: CASGYGSSYNSPLHF
CDR3 DNA: TGTGCCAGCGGTTACGGGAGCTCCTATAATTCACCCCTCCACTTT
clone size: -
V gene: TRBV3-1/TRBV3-2
D gene: -
J gene: TRBJ1-6

CDR3 protein: CASSLGGTNTGELFF
CDR3 DNA: TGTGCCAGCAGCTTAGGAGGAACTAACACCGGGGAGCTGTTTTTT
clone size: -
V gene: TRBV11-1
D gene: -
J gene: TRBJ2-2

CDR3 protein: CASSLISRGIPETQYF
CDR3 DNA: TGTGCCAGCAGCTTAATATCTCGCGGCATCCCAGAGACCCAGTACTTC
clone size: -
V gene: TRBV7-8
D gene: -
J gene: TRBJ2-5

CDR3 protein: CASRGPGLAGADEQFF
CDR3 DNA: TGTGCCAGCAGGGGTCCGGGACTAGCGGGTGCAGATGAGCAGTTCTTC
clone size: -
V gene: TRBV6-6
D gene: TRBD2
J gene: TRBJ2-1

CDR3 protein: CASSQAQLPGALNTEAFF
CDR3 DNA: TGTGCCAGCAGCCAAGCTCAGCTCCCGGGTGCCCTGAACACTGAAGCTTTCTTT
clone size: -
V gene: TRBV3-1/TRBV3-2
D gene: -
J gene: TRBJ1-1

CDR3 protein: CSVNRADTQYF
CDR3 DNA: TGCAGCGTAAACAGGGCAGATACGCAGTATTTT
clone size: -
V gene: TRBV29-1
D gene: -
J gene: TRBJ2-3